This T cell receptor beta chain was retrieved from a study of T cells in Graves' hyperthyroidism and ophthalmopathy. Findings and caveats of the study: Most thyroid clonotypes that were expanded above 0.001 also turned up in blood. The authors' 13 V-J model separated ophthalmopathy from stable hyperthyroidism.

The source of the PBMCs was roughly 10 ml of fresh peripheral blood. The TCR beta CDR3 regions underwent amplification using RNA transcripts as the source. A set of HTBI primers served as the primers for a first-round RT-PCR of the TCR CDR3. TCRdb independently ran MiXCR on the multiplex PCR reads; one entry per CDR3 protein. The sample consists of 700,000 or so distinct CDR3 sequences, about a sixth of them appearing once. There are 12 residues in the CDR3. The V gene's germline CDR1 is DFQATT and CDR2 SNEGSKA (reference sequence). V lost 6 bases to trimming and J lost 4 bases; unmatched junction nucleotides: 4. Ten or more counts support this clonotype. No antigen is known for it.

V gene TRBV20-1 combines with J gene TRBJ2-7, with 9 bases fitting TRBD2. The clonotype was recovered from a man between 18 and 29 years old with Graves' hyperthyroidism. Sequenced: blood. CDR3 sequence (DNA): TGCAGTGCCCTGACTAGCGGTTACGAGCAGTACTTC. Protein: CSALTSGYEQYF.